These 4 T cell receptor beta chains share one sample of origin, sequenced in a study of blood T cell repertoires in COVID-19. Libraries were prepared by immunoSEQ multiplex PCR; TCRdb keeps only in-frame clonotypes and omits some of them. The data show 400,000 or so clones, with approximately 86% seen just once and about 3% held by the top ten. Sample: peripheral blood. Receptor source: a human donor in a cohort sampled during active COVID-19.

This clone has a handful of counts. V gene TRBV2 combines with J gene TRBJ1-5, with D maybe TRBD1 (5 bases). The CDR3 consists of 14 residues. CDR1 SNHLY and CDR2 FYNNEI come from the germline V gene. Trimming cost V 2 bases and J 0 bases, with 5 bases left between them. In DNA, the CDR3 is TGTGCCAGCAGTGAACAGGGTAGCAATCAGCCCCAGCATTTT. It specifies CASSEQGSNQPQHF.

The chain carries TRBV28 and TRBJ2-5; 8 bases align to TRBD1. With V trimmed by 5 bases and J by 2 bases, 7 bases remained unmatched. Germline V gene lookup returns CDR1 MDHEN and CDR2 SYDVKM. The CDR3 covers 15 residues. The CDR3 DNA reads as TGTGCCAGCAGTCCCTTTACAGGGGGACAAGAGACCCAGTACTTC. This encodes CASSPFTGGQETQYF.

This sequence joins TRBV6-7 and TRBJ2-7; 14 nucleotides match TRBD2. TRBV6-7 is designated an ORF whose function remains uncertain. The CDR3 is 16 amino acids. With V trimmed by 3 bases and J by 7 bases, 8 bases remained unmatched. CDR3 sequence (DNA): TGTGCCAGCAGTTATCCTACGGGACTAGCGGGAGAGGAGCAGTACTTC. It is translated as CASSYPTGLAGEEQYF.

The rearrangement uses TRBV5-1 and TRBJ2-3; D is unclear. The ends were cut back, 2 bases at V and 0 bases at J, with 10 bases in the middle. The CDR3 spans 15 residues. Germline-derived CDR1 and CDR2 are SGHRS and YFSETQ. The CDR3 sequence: CASSLYLRSTDTQYF. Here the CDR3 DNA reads TGCGCCAGCAGCTTATACCTGAGGAGCACAGATACGCAGTATTTT.